Below, 18 T cell receptor beta chains from the same sample are listed, as sequenced in a study of control samples from healthy donors and cancer patients. Assay: immunoSEQ multiplex PCR; the TCRdb copy retains only in-frame clones and omits some. The table records tens of thousands of clones, about nine tenths of them present only once. What was sequenced was PBMCs. The origin of the receptors is a woman aged 45-65 years with colorectal cancer.

V is TRBV2 and J is TRBJ1-1; 10 bases are shared with TRBD1. This CDR3 has 15 amino acids. Germline V lookup: CDR1 SNHLY, CDR2 FYNNEI. V lost 5 bases to trimming and J lost 3 bases; unmatched junction nucleotides: 6. The CDR3 nucleotides are TGTGCCAGCAGTCAAGGGACAGGGGCGGACACTGAAGCTTTCTTT. It yields the protein CASSQGTGADTEAFF.

The genes are TRBV2 and TRBJ2-1; 11 nucleotides match TRBD2. The CDR3 loop spans 15 amino acids. V lost 8 bases and J lost 6; bases outside the gene matches: 9. Germline CDR1 and CDR2: SNHLY and FYNNEI. CDR3 in amino acids: CASGKGSGGANEQFF. CDR3 DNA: TGTGCCAGCGGAAAGGGTAGCGGGGGGGCCAATGAGCAGTTCTTC.

As for this clone: Other DNA sequences from this sample encode an identical CDR3 as well. This chain links TRBV3-1 (or the pseudogene TRBV3-2) with TRBJ1-1, with a possible D match to TRBD1 (6 bases). Per germline, CDR1 LGHDT and CDR2 YNNKEL (reference sequence). V dropped 2 bases and J dropped 5 bases, with 18 bases sitting between them. CDR3 length equals 16 residues. This chain's CDR3 is CASSQSGGVQGTEAFF. In nucleotides, the CDR3 is TGTGCCAGCAGCCAATCCGGGGGGGTGCAGGGGACTGAAGCTTTCTTT.

The CDR3 DNA reads TGTGCCAGCAGTTTTACCGTAGACAATGAGCAGTTCTTC. Its protein is CASSFTVDNEQFF. V usage is TRBV7-3 and J usage is TRBJ2-1; D gene uncertain. The CDR3 is made up of 13 amino acids. The V gene's germline CDR1 is SGHTA and CDR2 FQGTGA. V was clipped by 6 bases and J by 5 bases, with 11 bases between them.

The V and J genes are TRBV5-1 and TRBJ1-4; D is undetermined. The CDR3 extends over 13 amino acids. Looked up from germline, CDR1 is SGHRS and CDR2 is YFSETQ. V lost 1 base and J 3 bases, leaving 4 bases between the germline ends. CDR3 nucleotide sequence: TGCGCCAGCAGCTTGAAGCCTAATGAAAAACTGTTTTTT. This gives the protein CASSLKPNEKLFF.

The chain carries TRBV7-2 and TRBJ1-3; tentatively, D is TRBD1 (6 bases). The CDR3 loop spans 15 amino acids. V was trimmed by 5 bases and J by 2 bases, leaving 13 bases between them. CDR1 is SGHTA and CDR2 is FQGNSA in the germline V gene. CDR3: CASSGDMRTGNTIYF. Here the CDR3 DNA reads TGTGCCAGCAGCGGGGACATGCGAACTGGAAACACCATATATTTT.

V and J are TRBV9 and TRBJ2-2; D is uncertain. V lost 0 bases and J 6 bases, leaving 9 bases between the germline ends. CDR1 and CDR2 from the germline V gene are SGDLS and YYNGEE. This CDR3 contains 14 residues. CDR3 DNA: TGTGCCAGCAGCGTAGCTCCTGGCCCCGGGGAGCTGTTTTTT. This sequence encodes CASSVAPGPGELFF.

This clone has a single count. The genes are TRBV7-8 and TRBJ2-3; 12 nucleotides agree with TRBD2. The CDR3 spans 16 residues. In germline, CDR1 is SGHVS, CDR2 FQNEAQ. With V trimmed by 4 bases and J by 4 bases, 6 bases remained unmatched. The CDR3 reads CASSSASGGGADTQYF. The CDR3 DNA is TGTGCCAGCAGCTCAGCTAGCGGGGGGGGAGCAGATACGCAGTATTTT.

The chain has TRBV19 and TRBJ2-1; D remains ambiguous. V gave up 2 bases and J gave up 5 bases, with 16 bases separating them. The germline gives CDR1 LNHDA, CDR2 SQIVND (reference sequence). The CDR3 has 16 amino acids. The chain's CDR3 is CASSINGYLGNNEQFF. For the CDR3, the DNA is TGTGCCAGTAGTATAAACGGGTACTTAGGAAACAATGAGCAGTTCTTC.

This chain joins TRBV4-3 and TRBJ2-3; 11 bases map to TRBD2. The J segment lost 2 bases and the V segment lost 4 bases, leaving 8 bases of the junction unmatched. CDR1 is LGHNA, CDR2 YSLEER, per germline. The CDR3 loop spans 17 amino acids. CDR3 bases: TGCGCCAGCAGCCGCCAAACTAGCGGGGGCCTCACAGATACGCAGTATTTT. This encodes CASSRQTSGGLTDTQYF.

The chain employs TRBV10-1 and TRBJ2-2; the match to TRBD1 covers 8 bases. This CDR3 is built from 15 residues. Germline CDR1 and CDR2: WNHNN and SYGVQD (reference sequence). V lost 4 bases to trimming and J lost 1 base; unmatched junction nucleotides: 2. The CDR3 region has the DNA TGCGCCAGCAGTGCTACAGGGGGGAACACCGGGGAGCTGTTTTTT. Protein sequence: CASSATGGNTGELFF.

V usage is TRBV5-1 and J usage is TRBJ2-3, with 11 bases identical to TRBD2. Looked up from germline, CDR1 is SGHRS and CDR2 is YFSETQ. Trimming took 6 bases from V and 2 from J; bases not matched to a gene: 5. This CDR3 has 15 amino acids. The CDR3 DNA reads TGCGCCAGCACCCTAGCGGGGGGATTCACAGATACGCAGTATTTT. Translated: CASTLAGGFTDTQYF. Using reference TRBV5-1 and TRBJ2-3 for the parts outside the CDR3, the full variable domain is KAGVTQTPRYLIKTRGQQVTLSCSPISGHRSVSWYQQTPGQGLQFLFEYFSETQRNKGNFPGRFSGRQFSNSRSEMNVSTLELGDSALYLCASTLAGGFTDTQYFGPGTRLTVL.

This clone was seen only once. The chain has TRBV6-4 and TRBJ1-1; D remains ambiguous. Germline assignment: CDR1 MRHNA and CDR2 SNTAGT. The CDR3 loop spans 14 amino acids. The V end lost 2 bases, the J end lost 1 base, and 8 bases lay between the germline ends. The CDR3 protein is CASSDGTKNTEAFF. CDR3 coding DNA: TGTGCCAGCAGTGACGGCACAAAGAACACTGAAGCTTTCTTT.

This chain links TRBV19 with TRBJ2-1; 8 nucleotides match TRBD1. The length of the CDR3 is 13 residues. Unmatched junction bases numbered 6, after V lost 5 bases and J lost 9 bases. The germline V gene encodes CDR1 LNHDA and CDR2 SQIVND (reference sequence). The CDR3, as DNA: TGTGCCAGTAGTCTGGACAGGGCGGGTGAGCAGTTCTTC. Its protein is CASSLDRAGEQFF.

The chain employs TRBV24-1 and TRBJ2-7, with D maybe TRBD1 (5 bases). Trimming stripped 1 base from V and 0 bases from J, with 15 bases between. The germline CDR1 and CDR2 sequences are KGHDR and SFDVKD. The CDR3 sequence is 17 residues long. Written as DNA, the CDR3 is TGTGCCACCAGTGATTTTTTGGGGCAGGCCAGCTCCTACGAGCAGTACGTC. This encodes CATSDFLGQASSYEQYV.

The rearrangement uses TRBV4-1 and TRBJ2-1, with D possibly matching TRBD1 (6 bases). The germline V and J ends were trimmed by 1 base and 1 base, with 8 bases remaining between them. There are 15 residues in the CDR3. Germline lookup yields CDR1 MGHRA and CDR2 YSYEKL. Written as DNA, the CDR3 is TGCGCCAGCAGCCAAGGCAGGGGATCCTACAATGAGCAGTTCTTC. Translated: CASSQGRGSYNEQFF.

The J gene is TRBJ1-1, the V gene TRBV4-1; D gene uncertain. CDR1 and CDR2 from the germline V gene are MGHRA and YSYEKL. CDR3 size: 12 residues. The V gene lost 6 bases and the J gene lost 1 base, with 6 bases spanning the gap. CDR3 in DNA: TGCGCCAGCAGGGGCACGAACACTGAAGCTTTCTTT. Amino acids: CASRGTNTEAFF.

The genes are TRBV30 and TRBJ1-3; D not resolved. The CDR3 has 11 amino acids. Trimming cost V 3 bases and J 4 bases, with 4 bases left between them. CDR1 GTSNPN and CDR2 SVGIG come from the germline V gene (reference sequence). The CDR3 DNA follows: TGTGCCTGGAGCAGAGGAAACACCATATATTTT. This codes for CAWSRGNTIYF.